These 23 T cell receptor beta chains came from one sample sequenced in a study of CD8 T cells in ankylosing spondylitis. Whole-study findings and limits: Blood from ankylosing spondylitis patients appeared to carry a characteristic roughly eight-variant TCR beta motif.

Which antigens these TCRs recognize remains unknown. TCRdb used MiXCR to reprocess the 5' RACE reads, holding one entry per CDR3 protein. The sample includes hundreds of thousands of distinct CDR3 sequences, 25% to 30% of them seen just once. Material for sequencing was blood, either unsorted or a sorted T cell fraction (not recorded which). The source is a male donor with ankylosing spondylitis.

V and J are TRBV11-1 and TRBJ2-3; 7 nucleotides line up with TRBD1. Germline assignment: CDR1 SGHAT and CDR2 FQDESV (reference sequence). The CDR3 extends over 18 amino acids. The V gene end was trimmed by 0 bases and the J gene end by 3 bases; junction bases not matched to a gene: 12. The CDR3 DNA reads as TGTGCCAGCAGCTTAGCGTCCTTCAGGGGGAGCTCAACAGATACGCAGTATTTT. This encodes CASSLASFRGSSTDTQYF.

This chain uses TRBV5-4 with TRBJ2-2, with 8 nucleotides matching TRBD2. Trimming took 4 bases from V and 5 from J; bases not matched to a gene: 10. Germline V gene data show CDR1 as SGHNT and CDR2 as YYREEE (reference sequence). The CDR3 contains 16 residues. The CDR3 is CASSPRSGSGTGELFF. CDR3 nucleotides: TGTGCCAGCAGCCCGCGGAGCGGGAGTGGGACCGGGGAGCTGTTTTTT.

Comments on this clonotype: A read error may account for a junction end that differs from germline. J is TRBJ2-1 and V is TRBV6-1; TRBD2 is a possible D gene (5 bases). CDR3 length: 18 amino acids. Germline lookup yields CDR1 MNHNS and CDR2 SASEGT. CDR3 nucleotide sequence: TGTGCCATCAGTGAAGCGGTGGACCACCAGAGCTCCTACAATGAGCAGTTCTTC. Encoded protein: CAISEAVDHQSSYNEQFF.

The chain combines TRBV5-4 with TRBJ1-2, with D possibly matching TRBD1 (5 bases). V dropped 6 bases and J dropped 2 bases, with 17 bases sitting between them. The CDR3 contains 15 residues. Germline V lookup: CDR1 SGHNT, CDR2 YYREEE (reference sequence). CDR3 amino acids: CASTPGGRTNYGYTF. CDR3 nucleotides: TGTGCCAGCACCCCGGGGGGGAGGACCAACTATGGCTACACCTTC. The full variable domain, its missing parts supplied by reference TRBV5-4 and TRBJ1-2, is ETGVTQSPTHLIKTRGQQVTLRCSSQSGHNTVSWYQQALGQGPQFIFQYYREEENGRGNFPPRFSGLQFPNYSSELNVNALELDDSALYLCASTPGGRTNYGYTFGSGTRLTVV.

In this sample, this clonotype turned up a few times. This rearrangement joins TRBV5-1 to TRBJ1-1; 9 nucleotides match TRBD1. CDR1 is SGHRS and CDR2 is YFSETQ in the germline V gene. With 3 bases clipped from V and 4 bases from J, the junction kept 4 bases outside the gene matches. CDR3 size: 14 residues. The CDR3 loop reads CASSSTGGITEAFF. In DNA form, the CDR3 reads TGCGCCAGCAGCTCGACAGGGGGGATCACTGAAGCTTTCTTT.

The rearrangement uses TRBV5-1 and TRBJ1-3; 9 bases are a match to TRBD1. Looked up from germline, CDR1 is SGHRS and CDR2 is YFSETQ. Germline trimming cut 4 bases from V and 9 bases from J; bases unmatched to any gene: 11. The CDR3 spans 15 residues. CDR3 sequence: CASSGGQGFWSTIYF. Here the CDR3 DNA reads TGCGCCAGCAGCGGGGGACAGGGATTTTGGTCCACCATATATTTT. Full variable domain (remainder filled in from reference TRBV5-1 and TRBJ1-3): KAGVTQTPRYLIKTRGQQVTLSCSPISGHRSVSWYQQTPGQGLQFLFEYFSETQRNKGNFPGRFSGRQFSNSRSEMNVSTLELGDSALYLCASSGGQGFWSTIYFGEGSWLTVV.

This clonotype was seen more than once but under ten times. The chain couples TRBV7-2 to TRBJ2-1, with TRBD2 as a possible D gene (6 bases). Trimming pared 6 bases from V and 9 bases from J, leaving 18 bases between. This CDR3 spans 14 amino acids. Germline CDR1 and CDR2: SGHTA and FQGNSA. This CDR3 is CASRLTGFGSEQFF. In nucleotides, the CDR3 is TGTGCCAGCAGACTAACCGGTTTCGGGAGTGAGCAGTTCTTC.

This clonotype was found a few times. The chain has TRBV12-3 or TRBV12-4 and TRBJ2-7; 12 bases agree with TRBD2. V was pared by 4 bases and J by 5 bases, with 6 bases of the junction left unmatched. The CDR3 extends over 15 amino acids. The CDR3 DNA sequence: TGTGCCAGCAGTTCAGAGACTAGCGGGAGACACGAGCAGTACTTC. Its protein product is CASSSETSGRHEQYF.

This clonotype has a single count. The chain employs TRBV7-8 and TRBJ2-5, with TRBD2 matching over 12 bases. The CDR3 contains 15 residues. Unmatched junction bases numbered 5, after V lost 5 bases and J lost 4 bases. Germline V gene data show CDR1 as SGHVS and CDR2 as FQNEAQ. This chain's CDR3 is CASSAPGLAGETQYF. The DNA for the CDR3 is TGTGCCAGCAGCGCGCCGGGACTAGCGGGAGAGACCCAGTACTTC.

V is TRBV5-1 and J is TRBJ2-1; 11 bases agree with TRBD2. This CDR3 region has 15 residues. Germline V lookup: CDR1 SGHRS, CDR2 YFSETQ. J was trimmed by 8 bases and V by 0 bases; bases with no gene match: 4. The CDR3 region is CASSLGISGRDEQFF. The CDR3 nucleotides are TGCGCCAGCAGCTTGGGTATTAGCGGGAGGGATGAGCAGTTCTTC.

This clonotype has ten or more counts. The chain's CDR3 is CASSLVGAAGNEQFF. Here the CDR3 DNA reads TGTGCCAGCAGCTTGGTTGGGGCTGCGGGCAATGAGCAGTTCTTC. The chain links TRBV5-5 to TRBJ2-1; D may correspond to TRBD1 or TRBD2 (5 bases each). The CDR3 sequence is 15 residues long. V was cut by 0 bases and J by 6 bases, with 13 bases left in between. Germline V gene sequence: CDR1 SGHKS, CDR2 YYEKEE (reference sequence). Using reference TRBV5-5 and TRBJ2-1 for the parts outside the CDR3, the full variable domain is DAGVTQSPTHLIKTRGQQVTLRCSPISGHKSVSWYQQVLGQGPQFIFQYYEKEERGRGNFPDRFSARQFPNYSSELNVNALLLGDSALYLCASSLVGAAGNEQFFGPGTRLTVL.

The chain recombines TRBV3-1 with TRBJ2-1; 9 bases are shared with TRBD1. Per the germline V gene, CDR1 is LGHDT and CDR2 is YNNKEL (reference sequence). The CDR3 has 15 amino acids. The J segment lost 9 bases and the V segment lost 1 base, leaving 7 bases of the junction unmatched. Here the CDR3 reads CASSQAGTGSGEQFF. CDR3 bases: TGTGCCAGCAGCCAAGCCGGGACAGGGAGCGGTGAGCAGTTCTTC.

The sample holds a few counts of this clonotype. The chain recombines TRBV5-1 with TRBJ2-1; 8 bases map to TRBD2. This CDR3 has 14 amino acids. In germline, CDR1 is SGHRS, CDR2 YFSETQ. V trimming: 4 bases; J trimming: 4 bases; junction bases outside the gene matches: 4. Here the CDR3 reads CASSQLAEYNEQFF. CDR3 coding DNA: TGCGCCAGCAGCCAACTAGCGGAATACAATGAGCAGTTCTTC.

In its sample, this clonotype was seen a few times. The chain employs TRBV20-1 and TRBJ2-2; 7 nucleotides agree with TRBD1. After removal of 6 bases from V and 9 bases from J, the junction contained 7 bases not matched to a gene. Germline CDR1 is DFQATT and CDR2 is SNEGSKA (reference sequence). This CDR3 spans 12 amino acids. The CDR3 sequence: CSAKNRGWELFF. The CDR3 region has the DNA TGCAGTGCCAAAAACAGGGGATGGGAGCTGTTTTTT.

The V call is TRBV11-2, the J call TRBJ1-4, with D unresolved. Trimming left V 4 bases short and J 0 bases short, with 21 bases between. The germline V gene has CDR1 SGHAT and CDR2 FQNNGV. The CDR3 is 19 amino acids. The CDR3 nucleotides are TGTGCCAGCAGCTGGAAGAAAAGGTTTCAGCCGCCAACTAATGAAAAACTGTTTTTT. Its protein is CASSWKKRFQPPTNEKLFF.

This clonotype was seen a handful of times. CDR3 residues: CASSPQGADGNTIYF. DNA of the CDR3: TGTGCCAGCAGCCCCCAGGGGGCGGACGGAAACACCATATATTTT. The chain uses TRBV12-3 or TRBV12-4 and TRBJ1-3, with TRBD1 matching 8 bases. The CDR3 extends over 15 amino acids. Trimming cost V 6 bases and J 4 bases; bases outside gene matches: 8.

This clonotype appeared many times. The CDR3 DNA reads TGTGCCAGCAGTAATATGGGGCCCCAGCATTTT. Its translation: CASSNMGPQHF. The chain uses TRBV12-3 or TRBV12-4 and TRBJ1-5; D gene uncertain. V was pared by 5 bases and J by 9 bases, with 8 bases between. The CDR3 extends over 11 amino acids.

In regard to this clonotype: A clone one base away is much larger, so this may be a read error. The chain is built from TRBV11-3 and TRBJ1-4; 9 nucleotides match TRBD1. Germline CDR1 and CDR2: SGHNT and YENEEA. With V trimmed by 5 bases and J by 7 bases, 5 bases remained unmatched. CDR3 length equals 14 residues. The CDR3 bases are TGTGCCAGCAGCGCCCGGGACAGGGTTGAAAAACTGTTTTTT. Residues: CASSARDRVEKLFF.

The rearrangement links TRBV15 to TRBJ2-1, with 12 bases that match TRBD2. Germline CDR1 is LNHNV and CDR2 is YYDKDF (reference sequence). J lost 0 bases, V lost 1 base, and 7 bases had no gene match. The CDR3 consists of 19 residues. The CDR3 region is CATSRVASGRGSSYNEQFF. The CDR3 DNA reads as TGTGCCACCAGCAGAGTTGCTAGCGGGAGGGGAAGCTCCTACAATGAGCAGTTCTTC.

This chain joins TRBV20-1 and TRBJ1-5, with D tentatively TRBD1 (6 bases). This CDR3 spans 13 amino acids. The V gene lost 5 bases and the J gene lost 5 bases, with 13 bases spanning the gap. CDR1 DFQATT and CDR2 SNEGSKA come from the germline V gene (reference sequence). DNA of the CDR3: TGCAGTGCTTTGGACAGCACAGATCAGCCCCAGCATTTT. Encoded protein: CSALDSTDQPQHF.

CDR3 DNA: TGTGCCAGCAGGCGGGACAGGGGGGCCTATGGCTACACCTTC. Its translation: CASRRDRGAYGYTF. This chain joins TRBV27 and TRBJ1-2; 11 nucleotides agree with TRBD1. Germline assignment: CDR1 MNHEY and CDR2 SMNVEV (reference sequence). This CDR3 is 14 amino acids long. The V segment lost 6 bases and the J segment 4 bases; nucleotides outside the gene matches: 4.

This clonotype occurred a few times. The CDR3 coding sequence is TGTGCCACCAGTCCCGGGAGGGAGGGACGGGAGACCCAGTACTTC. Translated: CATSPGREGRETQYF. This rearrangement joins TRBV24-1 to TRBJ2-5; 8 bases align to TRBD2. Trimming took 6 bases from V and 5 from J; bases not matched to a gene: 10. The CDR3 extends over 15 amino acids. Germline CDR1 KGHDR, CDR2 SFDVKD.

V and J are TRBV6-2 or TRBV6-3 and TRBJ2-5, with 7 bases matching TRBD2. There are 15 residues in the CDR3. J lost 1 base, V lost 6 bases, and 8 bases had no gene match. Germline V gene sequence: CDR1 MNHEY, CDR2 SVGEGT. CDR3 amino acids: CASSRLGGSQETQYF. CDR3 in DNA: TGTGCCAGCAGCCGACTGGGCGGGAGCCAAGAGACCCAGTACTTC.